This TCR beta chain was recovered during a study of identical twins listed by TCRdb under 2016. Regarding the research as a whole: The study deep-sequenced TCR alpha and beta repertoires from monozygotic twins, unrelated adults of various ages and cord blood to test whether fetal clonotypes persist. To rule out contamination, replicate twin experiments were performed at different times with different library preparation protocols. Overall results and qualifications from the work: Compared with coincidental sharing between unrelated individuals, an excess of low generation-probability sequences was observed among out-of-frame TCR alpha sequences shared between twins. Excess twin sharing in beta out-of-frame sequences was weaker because fewer shared sequences lowered the signal-to-noise ratio. Out-of-frame TCR alpha sharing in monozygotic twins was systematically underestimated by recombination models, whereas sharing between unrelated individuals was in agreement with the recombination models. Abundant cord blood beta clonotypes had fewer insertions, young adult naive repertoires showed a similar but weaker trend, and memory repertoires showed no such trend. Invariant T cells such as MAIT and iNKT could partly confound zero-insertion analyses, although diverse VJ usage argued against such confounding for most clonotypes. Because the same donors could not be followed over many years, conclusions were based on cross-sectional statistical analysis.

The junction shows trimming of 0 bases on V and 14 bases on J, and the gene matches do not reach 11 bases of it. The CDR3 covers 15 residues, taking in both the cysteine and the phenylalanine. Only CDR3 DNA remains: 45 bases, in frame from the first base. Via the germline V gene, CDR1 is MNHNS and CDR2 SASEGT. This clonotype was seen more than once but under ten times. Its target antigen remains unknown. The record has no base qualities; no much larger clone is one base away. Every donor in the study was a healthy Caucasian. Three pairs of female monozygotic twins, all aged roughly 18 to 29 years, were included in the twin cohort. The RNA used for TCR libraries was isolated from peripheral blood mononuclear cells. The receptor library was made with 5' RACE. TCRdb names Illumina HiSeq 2000 as the instrument used. Template switching introduced a universal primer binding site; the final cDNA contained a unique molecular identifier, enabling accurate counting of TCR cDNA molecules. Specific primers in the conserved constant-segment region were used to synthesize first-strand cDNA for TCR alpha and beta chains. Each cDNA library was double barcoded, with a SMART-Mk sample barcode plus Illumina barcodes, to control for contamination. TruSeq adapter sequences along with Illumina sample barcodes were introduced in two successive PCR steps. The Illumina HiSeq platform was used with custom primers to sequence TCR alpha and beta cDNA libraries. The study's processing was this. Unique molecular identifiers were extracted from raw reads with MiGEC, and CDR3 positions were determined with MiXCR. Recombination models were inferred per individual with the repgenHMM and IGoR tools using an EM algorithm. Shared clonotype analysis was performed with the tcR package in R, normalizing sharing by the product of cloneset sizes. Out-of-frame nonproductive sequences were analyzed to study raw recombination free of thymic and clonal selection effects. TCRdb reprocessed the public reads (quality trimming at Q25 with fastp, clone calling with MiXCR) and kept in-frame beta chains. Merged by CDR3 protein, the rows form single entries marked with the most common genes and DNA. The V and J calls and clone size come from TCRdb's table, not from the authors' own analysis. The sample table lists around 960,000 distinct CDR3 sequences, 9% to 15% of them with a count of one. Around 1.5% of the sample belongs to the ten largest clones.

The sample was also reused in another study, on yellow fever vaccine responses in identical twins. The second study reports: The T cell response to vaccination in identical twins was reported by the authors to appear partly convergent and partly personalized. The study precisely tracked vaccine-responding T cell clones in identical twins.

This clonotype originated in a woman aged 18-29 years in good health. The source material was PBMCs. This sequence uses TRBV6-1 and TRBJ2-1, with 9 central nucleotides matching TRBD1. At the DNA level, the sequence is TGTGCCAGCAGTGAAGCCCGCCGGGACAGGGAGGAGAAGTTCTTC. Translated, this gives CASSEARRDREEKFF.